The text below deals with one T cell receptor (beta chain). Some clones are missing from TCRdb's copy, which holds only in-frame ones; the method was immunoSEQ multiplex PCR. This sample has roughly 150,000 clones, with 85% to 90% found just once. Germline CDR1 reads LGHNA; CDR2 reads YNFKEQ. This CDR3 region has 15 residues. With V trimmed by 3 bases and J by 0 bases, 3 bases remained unmatched. The data stem from a study of control samples from healthy donors and cancer patients. The sequenced sample was blood. The rearrangement links TRBV4-2 to TRBJ2-7; TRBD2 matches at 9 bases. The receptor comes from a man aged 18-30 years in good health. CDR3 in amino acids: CASSHQTSGSYEQYF. The CDR3 region has the DNA TGTGCCAGCAGCCACCAGACTAGCGGCTCCTACGAGCAGTACTTC.